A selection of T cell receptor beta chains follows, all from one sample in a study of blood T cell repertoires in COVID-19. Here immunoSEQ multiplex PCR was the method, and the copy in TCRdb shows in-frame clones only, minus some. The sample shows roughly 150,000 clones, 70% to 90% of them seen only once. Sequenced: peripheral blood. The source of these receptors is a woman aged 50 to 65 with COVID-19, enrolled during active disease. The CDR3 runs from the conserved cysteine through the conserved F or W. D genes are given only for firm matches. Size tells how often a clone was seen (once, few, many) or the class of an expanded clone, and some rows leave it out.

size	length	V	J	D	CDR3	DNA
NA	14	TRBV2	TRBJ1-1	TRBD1	CASVGQGVNTEAFF	TGTGCCAGCGTGGGACAGGGGGTGAACACTGAAGCTTTCTTT
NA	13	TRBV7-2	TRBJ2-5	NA	CATGQWVQETQYF	TGTGCCACCGGACAGTGGGTACAAGAGACCCAGTACTTC
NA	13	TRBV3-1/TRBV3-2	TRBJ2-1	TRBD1	CASSWDRDAEQFF	TGTGCCAGCAGCTGGGACAGGGATGCTGAGCAGTTCTTC
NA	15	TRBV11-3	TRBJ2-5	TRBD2	CASRTSGGAGETQYF	TGTGCCAGCAGGACTAGCGGGGGCGCGGGAGAGACCCAGTACTTC
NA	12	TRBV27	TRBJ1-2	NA	CASSLSGNGYTF	TGTGCCAGCAGTTTGTCGGGGAACGGCTACACCTTC
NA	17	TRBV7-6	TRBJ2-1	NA	CASSQGILRSSYNEQFF	TGTGCCAGCAGCCAGGGGATCTTGAGAAGCTCCTACAATGAGCAGTTCTTC
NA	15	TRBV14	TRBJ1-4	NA	CASSQDLSSNEKLFF	TGTGCCAGCAGCCAAGATCTGTCTTCTAATGAAAAACTGTTTTTT
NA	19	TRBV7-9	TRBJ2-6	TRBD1	CASSLALGQAATGANVLTF	TGTGCCAGCAGCTTAGCCCTAGGACAGGCGGCGACGGGGGCCAACGTCCTGACTTTC
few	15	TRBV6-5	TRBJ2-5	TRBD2	CASRSLAGKRETQYF	TGTGCCAGCAGATCACTAGCGGGGAAGCGGGAGACCCAGTACTTC
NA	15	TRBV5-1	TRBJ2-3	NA	CASSLAAGGTDTQYF	TGCGCCAGCAGCCTCGCTGCCGGGGGCACAGATACGCAGTATTTT
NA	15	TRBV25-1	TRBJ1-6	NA	CASSERAGYNSPLHF	TGTGCCAGCAGTGAAAGGGCAGGGTATAATTCACCCCTCCACTTT
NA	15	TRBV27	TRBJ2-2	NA	CASSFAGLHTGELFF	TGTGCCAGCAGTTTCGCGGGGCTACACACCGGGGAGCTGTTTTTT
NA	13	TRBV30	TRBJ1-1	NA	CAWSAGDSRSAFF	TGTGCCTGGAGTGCCGGGGATTCGAGGTCGGCTTTCTTT
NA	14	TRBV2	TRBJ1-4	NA	CASSPGQGTEKLFF	TGTGCCAGCAGTCCGGGACAAGGGACAGAAAAACTGTTTTTT
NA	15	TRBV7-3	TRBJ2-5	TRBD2	CASSISPGGVETQYF	TGTGCCAGCAGCATTAGCCCGGGGGGGGTGGAGACCCAGTACTTC
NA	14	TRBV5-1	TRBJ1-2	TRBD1	CASSEGTGGSGYTF	TGCGCCAGCAGCGAGGGGACAGGGGGCTCTGGCTACACCTTC
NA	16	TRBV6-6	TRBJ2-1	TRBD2	CASSPPVRGGHNEQFF	TGTGCCAGCAGCCCCCCGGTGCGGGGGGGGCACAATGAGCAGTTCTTC
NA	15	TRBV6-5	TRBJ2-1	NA	CASSYTGFGDNEQFF	TGTGCCAGCAGTTATACCGGGTTCGGGGACAATGAGCAGTTCTTC
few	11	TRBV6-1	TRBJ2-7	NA	CASSSGRRQYF	TGTGCCAGCAGTAGTGGTAGGAGGCAGTACTTC
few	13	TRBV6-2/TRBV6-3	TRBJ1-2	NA	CASSYRGGDGYTF	TGTGCCAGCAGTTACAGGGGCGGGGATGGCTACACCTTC
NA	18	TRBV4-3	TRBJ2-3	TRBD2	CASSQGDWVAGFPDTQYF	TGCGCCAGCAGCCAAGGAGACTGGGTAGCGGGGTTCCCAGATACGCAGTATTTT
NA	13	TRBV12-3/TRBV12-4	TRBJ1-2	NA	CASSTRTAYGYTF	TGTGCCAGCAGTACTCGGACAGCATATGGCTACACCTTC
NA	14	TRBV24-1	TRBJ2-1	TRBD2	CATRSGASYNEQFF	TGTGCCACCCGAAGCGGGGCGTCCTACAATGAGCAGTTCTTC
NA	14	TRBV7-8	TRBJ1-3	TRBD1	CASSLGQAGNTIYF	TGTGCCAGCAGCCTAGGACAGGCTGGAAACACCATATATTTT
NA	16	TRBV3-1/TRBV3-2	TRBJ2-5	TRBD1	CASSDAQTGGGETQYF	TGTGCCAGCAGCGACGCCCAGACAGGGGGCGGTGAGACCCAGTACTTC
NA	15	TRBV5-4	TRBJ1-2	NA	CASSPLQTVPYGYTF	TGTGCCAGCAGCCCTCTGCAGACAGTTCCCTATGGCTACACCTTC
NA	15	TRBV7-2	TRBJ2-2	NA	CASGRTLRGSGELFF	TGTGCCAGCGGACGGACACTGCGGGGTTCCGGGGAGCTGTTTTTT
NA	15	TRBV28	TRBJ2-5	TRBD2	CASSYQTSGQETQYF	TGTGCCAGCAGTTACCAGACTAGCGGGCAAGAGACCCAGTACTTC
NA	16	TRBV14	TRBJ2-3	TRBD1	CASSLAQGSSTDTQYF	TGTGCCAGCAGCCTAGCACAGGGGTCGAGCACAGATACGCAGTATTTT
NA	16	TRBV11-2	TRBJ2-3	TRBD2	CASSLVTSGGADTQYF	TGTGCCAGCAGCTTAGTGACTAGCGGGGGGGCAGATACGCAGTATTTT
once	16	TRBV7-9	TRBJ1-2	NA	CASSLALIESNYGYTF	TGTGCCAGCAGCTTAGCGCTAATAGAGTCCAACTATGGCTACACCTTC
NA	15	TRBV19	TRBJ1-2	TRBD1	CASSIVQGKIYGYTF	TGTGCCAGTAGTATCGTACAGGGGAAAATCTATGGCTACACCTTC
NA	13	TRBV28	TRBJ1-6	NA	CASRGPWNSPLHF	TGTGCCAGCAGGGGGCCGTGGAATTCACCCCTCCACTTT
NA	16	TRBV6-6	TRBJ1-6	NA	CASSYSNLRYNSPLHF	TGTGCCAGCAGTTACTCGAATCTACGGTATAATTCACCCCTCCACTTT
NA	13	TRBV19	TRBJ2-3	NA	CASSPTGTDTQYF	TGTGCCAGTAGTCCTACCGGCACAGATACGCAGTATTTT
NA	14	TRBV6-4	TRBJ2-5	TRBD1	CASSDGTGQETQYF	TGTGCCAGCAGTGACGGGACAGGACAAGAGACCCAGTACTTC
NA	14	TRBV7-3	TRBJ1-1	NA	CASSLGHSNTEAFF	TGTGCCAGCAGCTTAGGCCACAGCAACACTGAAGCTTTCTTT
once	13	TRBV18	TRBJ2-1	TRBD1	CASSRTGYNEQFF	TGTGCCAGCTCTCGGACAGGATACAATGAGCAGTTCTTC
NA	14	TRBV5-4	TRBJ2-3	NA	CASSLYSVTDTQYF	TGTGCCAGCAGCTTGTATTCTGTCACAGATACGCAGTATTTT
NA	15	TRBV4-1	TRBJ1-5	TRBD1	CASSQATGGSQPQHF	TGCGCCAGCAGCCAAGCTACAGGGGGCAGTCAGCCCCAGCATTTT
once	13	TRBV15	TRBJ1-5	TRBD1	CATGTGVFQPQHF	TGTGCGACCGGGACAGGGGTGTTTCAGCCCCAGCATTTT
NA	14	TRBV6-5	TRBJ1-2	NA	CASSYSRQHYGYTF	TGTGCCAGCAGTTACTCGCGACAGCACTATGGCTACACCTTC
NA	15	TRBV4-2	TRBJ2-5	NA	CASSQDMGPQETQYF	TGTGCCAGCAGCCAAGATATGGGGCCCCAAGAGACCCAGTACTTC
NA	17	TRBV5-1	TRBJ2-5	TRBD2	CASSLPPSGENQETQYF	TGCGCCAGCAGCTTACCACCTAGCGGGGAGAACCAAGAGACCCAGTACTTC
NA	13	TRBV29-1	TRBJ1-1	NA	CSASGQLNTEAFF	TGCAGCGCCTCTGGACAGCTGAACACTGAAGCTTTCTTT
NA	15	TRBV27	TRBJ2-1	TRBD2	CASSLGLAGPNEQFF	TGTGCCAGCAGTTTAGGATTAGCGGGCCCCAATGAGCAGTTCTTC
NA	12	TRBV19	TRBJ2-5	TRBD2	CASSGGEVTQYF	TGTGCCAGTAGCGGGGGGGAGGTGACCCAGTACTTC
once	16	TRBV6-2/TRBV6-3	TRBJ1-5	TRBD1	CASSSPGQISNQPQHF	TGTGCCAGCAGCTCCCCGGGACAGATCAGCAATCAGCCCCAGCATTTT
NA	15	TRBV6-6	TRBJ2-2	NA	CASRTGDFRTGELFF	TGTGCCAGCAGAACGGGGGACTTTCGTACCGGGGAGCTGTTTTTT
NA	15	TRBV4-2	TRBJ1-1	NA	CASSQADSVGTEAFF	TGTGCCAGCAGCCAAGCGGACAGTGTGGGGACTGAAGCTTTCTTT
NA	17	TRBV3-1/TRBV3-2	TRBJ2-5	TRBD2	CASSQATGGGPQETQYF	TGTGCCAGCAGCCAGGCGACTGGCGGGGGACCACAAGAGACCCAGTACTTC
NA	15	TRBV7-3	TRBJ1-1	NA	CASSFSGGWNTEAFF	TGTGCCAGCAGCTTCTCCGGGGGATGGAACACTGAAGCTTTCTTT
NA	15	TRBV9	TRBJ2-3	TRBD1	CASSVAPQGADTQYF	TGTGCCAGCAGCGTAGCCCCGCAGGGGGCGGATACGCAGTATTTT
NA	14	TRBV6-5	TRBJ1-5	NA	CASSSDGVNQPQHF	TGTGCCAGCAGTTCCGACGGGGTTAATCAGCCCCAGCATTTT
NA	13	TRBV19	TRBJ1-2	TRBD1	CASSWTGERGYTF	TGTGCCAGTAGCTGGACAGGGGAGCGGGGCTACACCTTC